This record concerns one T cell receptor (beta chain) sequence. Trimming at V came to 5 bases and at J to 2 bases, leaving 10 bases not matched to a gene. The CDR3 is 19 residues long. Germline loops: CDR1 SGHVS, CDR2 FQNEAQ. Survey level was the resolution at which the v3.0 immunoSEQ assay ran. Assay used: immunoSEQ multiplex PCR; TCRdb lists only in-frame clones, some missing. The sample has some 28,000 clones; roughly 78% are singletons. The data derive from a study of long-term antiretroviral therapy in people with HIV. Sequencing was performed on unsorted PBMCs, taken 0.3 years after starting antiretroviral therapy. The receptor was derived from a man aged 40-49 years with HIV. The rearrangement joins TRBV7-8 to TRBJ2-6, with 12 bases fitting TRBD1. The CDR3 DNA reads as TGTGCCAGCAGCAAGAAAACCGGGACAGGGGGCGCTGGGGCCAACGTCCTGACTTTC. It translates to CASSKKTGTGGAGANVLTF. Filled out from reference TRBV7-8 and TRBJ2-6, the complete variable domain reads GAGVSQSPRYKVAKRGQDVALRCDPISGHVSLFWYQQALGQGPEFLTYFQNEAQLDKSGLPSDRFFAERPEGSVSTLKIQRTQQEDSAVYLCASSKKTGTGGAGANVLTFGAGSRLTVL.